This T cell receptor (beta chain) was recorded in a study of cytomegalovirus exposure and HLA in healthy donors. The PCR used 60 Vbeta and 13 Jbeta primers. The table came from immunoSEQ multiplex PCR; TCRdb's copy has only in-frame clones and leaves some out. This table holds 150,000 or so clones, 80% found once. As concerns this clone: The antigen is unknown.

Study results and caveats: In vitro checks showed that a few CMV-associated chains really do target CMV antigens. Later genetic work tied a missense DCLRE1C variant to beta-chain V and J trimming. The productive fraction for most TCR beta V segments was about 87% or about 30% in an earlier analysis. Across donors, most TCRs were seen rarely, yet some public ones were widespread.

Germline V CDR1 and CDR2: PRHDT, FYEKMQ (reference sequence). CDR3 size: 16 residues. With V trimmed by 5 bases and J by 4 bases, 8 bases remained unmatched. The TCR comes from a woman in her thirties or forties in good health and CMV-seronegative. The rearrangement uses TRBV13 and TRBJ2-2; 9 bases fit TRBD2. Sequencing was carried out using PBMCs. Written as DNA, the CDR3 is TGTGCCAGCAGCCTCCTAGCGGGAAGGGGCACCGGGGAGCTGTTTTTT. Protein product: CASSLLAGRGTGELFF.